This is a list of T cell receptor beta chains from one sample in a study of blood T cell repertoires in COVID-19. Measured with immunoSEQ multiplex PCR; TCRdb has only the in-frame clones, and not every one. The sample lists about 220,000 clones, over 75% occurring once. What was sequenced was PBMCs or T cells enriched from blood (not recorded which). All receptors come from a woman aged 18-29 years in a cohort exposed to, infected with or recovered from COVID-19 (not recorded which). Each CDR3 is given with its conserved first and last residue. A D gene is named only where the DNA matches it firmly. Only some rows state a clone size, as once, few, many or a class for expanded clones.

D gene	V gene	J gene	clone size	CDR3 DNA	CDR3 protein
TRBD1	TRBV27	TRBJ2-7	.	TGTGCCAGCAGTTACACAGGGGGCGCCTACGAGCAGTACTTC	CASSYTGGAYEQYF
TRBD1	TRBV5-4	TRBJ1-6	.	TGTGCCAGCAGCTTGGAGACAGGGGGAAATTCACCCCTCCACTTT	CASSLETGGNSPLHF
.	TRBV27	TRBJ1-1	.	TGTGCCAGCAGTTTTTCAGGGATGTCTGAAGCTTTCTTT	CASSFSGMSEAFF
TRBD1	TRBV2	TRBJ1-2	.	TGTGCCAGCAGTGTCCGGGACAGCTATGGCTACACCTTC	CASSVRDSYGYTF
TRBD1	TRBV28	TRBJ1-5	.	TGTGCCAGCAGTTGGGCCTCGGGACAGGGAGGGAATCAGCCCCAGCATTTT	CASSWASGQGGNQPQHF
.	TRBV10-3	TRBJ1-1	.	TGTGCCATCAGGGGGCGAGAGAACACTGAAGCTTTCTTT	CAIRGRENTEAFF
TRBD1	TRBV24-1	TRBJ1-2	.	TGTGCCACCAGTGATCCGACAGGGGTCAGGGGCTACACCTTC	CATSDPTGVRGYTF
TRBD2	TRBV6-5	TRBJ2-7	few	TGTGCCAGTATCGCTTATAGCGGGGTAACCTACGAGCAGTACTTC	CASIAYSGVTYEQYF
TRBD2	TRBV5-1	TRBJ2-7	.	TGCGCCAGCAGCAAGACTAGCGGGGGGGCCACCTTCTACGAGCAGTACTTC	CASSKTSGGATFYEQYF
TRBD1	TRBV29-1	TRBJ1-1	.	TGCAGCCCAGGGACAGGGGGAGAGGCTTTCTTT	CSPGTGGEAFF
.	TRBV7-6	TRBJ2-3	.	TGTGCCAGCAGCCTCACAGATACGCAGTATTTT	CASSLTDTQYF
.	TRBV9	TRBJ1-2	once	TGTGCCAGCAGCAGTAGGAGGACGGGGGGCTACACCTTC	CASSSRRTGGYTF
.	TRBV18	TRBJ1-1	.	TGTGCCAGCTCACCACAGGGGGAGTACACTGAAGCTTTCTTT	CASSPQGEYTEAFF
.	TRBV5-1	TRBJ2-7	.	TGCGCCAGCAGCTTCCCCGAGGACAATTCCTACGAGCAGTACTTC	CASSFPEDNSYEQYF
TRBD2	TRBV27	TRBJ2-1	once	TGTGCCAGCACCGAGCTAGCGGGGGGCTCCTACAATGAGCAGTTCTTC	CASTELAGGSYNEQFF
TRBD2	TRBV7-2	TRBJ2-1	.	TGTGCCAGCAGCTTAAATCGAGCGGGAGAGCAGTTCTTC	CASSLNRAGEQFF
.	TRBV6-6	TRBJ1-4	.	TGTGCCAGCAGTCGATACAGGGAAACGACTAATGAAAAACTGTTTTTT	CASSRYRETTNEKLFF
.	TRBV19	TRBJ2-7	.	TGTGCCAGCTCTGGACAGTTCTACGAGCAGTACTTC	CASSGQFYEQYF
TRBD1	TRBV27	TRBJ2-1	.	TGTGCCAGCAGTTTGGTAGCCGGACAGGGCCCCTACAATGAGCAGTTCTTC	CASSLVAGQGPYNEQFF
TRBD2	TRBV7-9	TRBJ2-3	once	TGTGCCAGCAGCTTAGCAAAGACTAGCGGGGTCACAGATACGCAGTATTTT	CASSLAKTSGVTDTQYF
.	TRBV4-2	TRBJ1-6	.	TGTGCCAGCAGTCCGCAAGAGGCGAATTCACCCCTCCACTTT	CASSPQEANSPLHF
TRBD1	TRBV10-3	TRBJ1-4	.	TGTGCCATCAGTCCCGGGACAGGGGGTGAAAAACTGTTTTTT	CAISPGTGGEKLFF
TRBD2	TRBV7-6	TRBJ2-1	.	TGTGCCAGCAGCTTAGGGGTTCGACTAGCGGGATCGGATGAGCAGTTCTTC	CASSLGVRLAGSDEQFF
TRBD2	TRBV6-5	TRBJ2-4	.	TGTGCCAGTCAGGGACGGGGGGGGAACATTCAGTACTTC	CASQGRGGNIQYF
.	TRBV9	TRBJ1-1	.	TGTGCCAGCAGCCCCGCGGGAGGGCAGGTTTCTGAAGCTTTCTTT	CASSPAGGQVSEAFF
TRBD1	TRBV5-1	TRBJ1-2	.	TGCGCCAGCAGCCTTGGGGACAGGGAAGTGTACGGCTACACCTTC	CASSLGDREVYGYTF
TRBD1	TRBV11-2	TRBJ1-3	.	TGTGCCAGCAGACCCCGGACAGGGGGCGCTGGAAACACCATATATTTT	CASRPRTGGAGNTIYF
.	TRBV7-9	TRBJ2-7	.	TGTGCCAGCAGCCCACGTAGGGGGACAAAAACCTACGAGCAGTACTTC	CASSPRRGTKTYEQYF
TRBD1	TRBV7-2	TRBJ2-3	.	TGTGCCAGCAGCCAAAGGACAGGGCGTTTCACAGATACGCAGTATTTT	CASSQRTGRFTDTQYF
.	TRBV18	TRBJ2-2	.	TGTGCCAGCTCAGCAGGTTCGAACACCGGGGAGCTGTTTTTT	CASSAGSNTGELFF
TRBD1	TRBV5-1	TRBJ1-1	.	TGCGCCAGCTCACCGGACAGGATAATTACTGAAGCTTTCTTT	CASSPDRIITEAFF
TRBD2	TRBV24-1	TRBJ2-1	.	TGTGCCACCAGTGATTTGAGGACTAGCGGTGAGCAGTTCTTC	CATSDLRTSGEQFF
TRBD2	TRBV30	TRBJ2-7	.	TGTGCCTGGAGTGCCTTAGCGGGATCAGGATACGAGCAGTACTTC	CAWSALAGSGYEQYF
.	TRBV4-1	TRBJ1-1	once	TGCGCCAGCAGCCAAGCTGGGTTCGGGGGTAACACTGAAGCTTTCTTT	CASSQAGFGGNTEAFF
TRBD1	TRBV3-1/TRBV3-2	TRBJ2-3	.	TGTGCCAGCAGCCCCGGGACAGGGGGAACAGATACGCAGTATTTT	CASSPGTGGTDTQYF
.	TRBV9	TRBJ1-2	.	TGTGCCAGCAGCCCCGACCTCGGACAGCCCTCTAACTATGGCTACACCTTC	CASSPDLGQPSNYGYTF
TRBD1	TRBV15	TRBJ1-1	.	TGTGCCACCAGCAGAGATCGGGCAGGGGGCACTGAAGCTTTCTTT	CATSRDRAGGTEAFF
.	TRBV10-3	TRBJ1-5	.	TGTGCCATCAGCCAGGACACCTACAATCAGCCCCAGCATTTT	CAISQDTYNQPQHF
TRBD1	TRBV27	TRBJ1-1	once	TGTGCCAGCAGTTCATATTATGGGGACAGGGCATCCGAAGCTTTCTTT	CASSSYYGDRASEAFF
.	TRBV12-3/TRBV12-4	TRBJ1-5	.	TGTGCCAGCAGAGAAGGCGGGTTCCAGCCCCAGCATTTT	CASREGGFQPQHF
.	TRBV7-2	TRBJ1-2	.	TGTGCCAGCAGCTTAGGTTGGACAGCTGGCTACACCTTC	CASSLGWTAGYTF
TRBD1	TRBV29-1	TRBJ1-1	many	TGCAGCGTTGAAGAGACAGGGGGCACTGAAGCTTTCTTT	CSVEETGGTEAFF
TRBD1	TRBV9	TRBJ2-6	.	TGTGCCAGCAGCGTAAGCACCAGAGACAGGGGGGGATACTCTGGGGCCAACGTCCTGACTTTC	CASSVSTRDRGGYSGANVLTF
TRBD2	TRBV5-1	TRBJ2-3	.	TGCGCCAGCAGCCCCACAGCGGGAGGAGATACGCAGTATTTT	CASSPTAGGDTQYF
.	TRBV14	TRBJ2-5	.	TGTGCCAGCAGCCCCCATCGGGGGATTCAAGAGACCCAGTACTTC	CASSPHRGIQETQYF
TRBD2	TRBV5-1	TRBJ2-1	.	TGCGCCAGCTCCCCGGAGGGGACTAGCGGCTACAATGAGCAGTTCTTC	CASSPEGTSGYNEQFF